Listed here is a single T cell receptor (beta chain). Its antigen is not yet known. Qualities for individual bases were not recorded, and no much larger clone is one base off. The donors were healthy, HIV-negative adults with no recently reported acute infections or vaccinations. Only Caucasian adults living in Nashville, Tennessee, USA were represented among the donors. CD4+ T cells were enriched by magnetic negative selection; naive cells were then positively selected on CD45RA, and the negative fraction formed the memory subset. Blood was collected by leukapheresis, and PBMCs were isolated by Ficoll-Histopaque density gradient centrifugation and then cryopreserved in liquid nitrogen vapor phase. Analytical flow cytometry was used to check the purity and quantity of each magnetically sorted T cell population. From each sorted fraction, genomic DNA was isolated and quantified by UV absorbance on a Nanodrop 2000c.

This sample is drawn from a study of shared clonotypes between healthy human individuals (TCRdb year 2020). Regarding the research as a whole: The cohort comprised a couple of women and three men aged 18 to 49 years. Different laboratories and diverse techniques were used to prepare libraries and sequence TCR repertoires, to increase sequencing depth and limit assay-specific biases. To estimate repertoire size and how much clonotype sharing occurs between individuals, the study deeply sequenced the blood TCR repertoires of several healthy adults. Each donor's leukapheresis produced roughly between roughly 0.85 and 9.5 billion PBMCs. For each donor, CD4 naive and CD4 memory were each given three plates, CD8 naive was given two plates, and CD8 memory was given one plate.

Using the deep immunoSEQ assay, multiplex PCR amplified TCR CDR3 regions from genomic DNA. Genomic DNA extracted from each cell subset was distributed evenly over all wells of several immunoSEQ 96-well plates, and each plate served as one replicate. For sorted subsets, each replicate PCR was loaded with about 0.2 ug genomic DNA, equivalent to 25,000 to 30,000 T cell genomes. Purified libraries were quantified with a Qubit 3.0 fluorometer, sized on a Bioanalyzer 2100, and re-quantified with the KAPA Library Quantification kit. A separate single-read 150-cycle Illumina NextSeq 550 flow cell was used to sequence each immunoSEQ 96-well plate. Per the original workflow: Because the immunoSEQ output held only junctional sequences and lacked quality scores, the filtering could not match the filtering applied to full-length reads. To assign V/J genes and CDR3, sequences were annotated using PyIR, a Python wrapper for IgBLAST v1.9, with IMGT germline references. Reads were removed for weak V/J assignments (E-value above 1e-6), missing CDR3, stop codons, out-of-frame junctions, or ambiguous translated residues. V3J clonotypes were defined by identical inferred V gene, J gene, and CDR3 amino acid sequence. Percentage overlap between repertoires was calculated by dividing the number of shared unique clonotypes by the size of the smaller repertoire. RTK rarefaction, the Chao1 estimator, and Recon v2.1 estimates of unobserved clonotypes were used to assess repertoire richness. Generation probabilities were computed with OLGA for all TCRbeta clonotypes obtained by the gDNA method from a handful of donors. Here the immuneACCESS table is served through TCRdb, limited to in-frame sequences with V and J called. Missing clones are a known gap in these copies; in checked studies unresolved V genes cover under half, and the rest lacks a known reason. The V and J calls and the clone size are those of that table, but D and trimming were determined from the DNA. This sample holds a few million clones; approximately 95% were observed only once. The ten top clones hold under 0.45% of the sample.

Study-wide findings and limitations: Pairwise subsampling indicated that sequencing depth was expected to affect the degree of clonotype sharing among donors. Naive subsets generally had larger estimated clonotype richness than memory subsets. The genetic and exposure-history diversity represented was limited by the small number of donors. Sharing across a handful of donors was observed for about 5% of naive CD4, 3% to 3.5% of naive CD8, about 2.5% of memory CD4, and around 0.44% of memory CD8 clonotypes. Sampling was restricted to blood, and TCR repertoires in tissue are likely to differ from TCR repertoires in blood. Incomplete sequencing was indicated by rarefaction of sorted-subset datasets, despite the large sequencing depth. Compared with non-shared clonotypes, clonotypes shared by all four sorted-subset donors had higher generation probabilities.

This receptor was identified in a man younger than 35 in good health. Some clones in this sample may be carry-over from other donors' samples. The sequenced sample consisted of naive CD4+ T cells from PBMCs. The label giving this sample's cell subset or site can be read as: CD45RA+ positively selected.

The CDR3 sequence is CASSFGLAGGLRSYNEQFF. DNA sequence: TGTGCCAGCAGCTTCGGACTAGCGGGAGGGCTTAGATCCTACAATGAGCAGTTCTTC. The chain is made from TRBV7-9 and TRBJ2-1, with 15 bases in between that match TRBD2. The CDR3 contains 19 residues, cysteine and phenylalanine counted. CDR3 DNA is the only sequence kept; it has 57 bases, read in frame from the first base. Relative to germline, V is missing 3 bases and J is missing 1 base, with 7 bases of the junction outside any gene match. From a lookup of the germline V gene (reference sequence), CDR1 and CDR2 are SEHNR and FQNEAQ.